This T cell receptor (beta chain) was captured by sequencing in a study of cytomegalovirus exposure and HLA in healthy donors. The CDR3 contains 13 residues. Germline V gene sequence: CDR1 LNHNV, CDR2 YYDKDF (reference sequence). The repertoire was sequenced with immunoSEQ multiplex PCR; TCRdb's copy has only in-frame clones and lacks some. Of 250,000 to 400,000 clones listed, 70% to 90% are singletons. As concerns this clone: The junction departs from the called germline gene at one end, perhaps through a read error.

This clonotype originated in a man aged 30 to 45 in good health and CMV-seronegative. V is TRBV15 and J is TRBJ1-2, with 8 bases aligning to TRBD1. Specimen: PBMCs. CDR3 bases: TGTGCCGCCCAAGAGGACAGGGACTACGGCTACACCTTC. Amino acid sequence: CAAQEDRDYGYTF.